The clone carrying this T cell receptor beta chain turned up a few times. Its antigen is undetermined. Time point in this sample: patch test 1, 2 weeks after DPC sensitization. Treatment specified: therapeutic diphenylcyclopropenone sensitization with weekly scalp DPC. Unfractionated whole blood yielded total RNA. The length of the CDR3 is 14 residues. V lost 3 bases and J lost 2; bases outside the gene matches: 2. The V gene's germline CDR1 is LGHDT and CDR2 YNNKEL (reference sequence). The sample originates from a study of human T cells and chemical hapten exposure. Study-level background: Patch tests applied 0.01% DPC to the upper back, read at 6 days.

In the original workflow: A per-sample median of about 100,000 TCRs was observed, with counts ranging from about 23,224 to 690,600. Via MiXCR, TCRdb re-called the RACE reads, giving one row per CDR3 protein. None of the V and J calls come from the authors' own analysis; TCRdb made them. This table has about 34,000 distinct CDR3 sequences, 5% to 8% appearing once. General study results and limits: The formation of large CDR3 similarity clusters by expanded TCRs significantly exceeded that of controls.

This clonotype was sampled from a young woman with alopecia areata. Some clones in this sample may be carry-over from other donors' samples. The sequenced sample was whole blood, obtained in connection with sensitization to the hapten diphenylcyclopropenone (DPC). The V call is TRBV3-1, the J call TRBJ2-7; 9 positions agree with TRBD1. The CDR3 bases are TGTGCCAGCAGCCACGGGACAGGGCCCTACGAGCAGTACTTC. This sequence encodes CASSHGTGPYEQYF.